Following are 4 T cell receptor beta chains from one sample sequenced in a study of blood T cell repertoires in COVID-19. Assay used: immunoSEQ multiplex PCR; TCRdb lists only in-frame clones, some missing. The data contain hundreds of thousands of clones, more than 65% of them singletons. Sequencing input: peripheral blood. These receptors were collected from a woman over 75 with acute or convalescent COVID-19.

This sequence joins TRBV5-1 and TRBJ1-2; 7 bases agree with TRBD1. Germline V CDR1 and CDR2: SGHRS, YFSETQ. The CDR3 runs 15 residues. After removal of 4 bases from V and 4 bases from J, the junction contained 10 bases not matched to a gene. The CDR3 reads CASSEPGQEGYGYTF. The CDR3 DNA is TGCGCCAGCAGCGAACCCGGACAGGAAGGCTATGGCTACACCTTC. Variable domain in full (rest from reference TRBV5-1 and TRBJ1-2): KAGVTQTPRYLIKTRGQQVTLSCSPISGHRSVSWYQQTPGQGLQFLFEYFSETQRNKGNFPGRFSGRQFSNSRSEMNVSTLELGDSALYLCASSEPGQEGYGYTFGSGTRLTVV.

The CDR3 nucleotides read TGCGCCAGCAGCTCCTCCAGGGGGAGCTCCTACGAGCAGTACTTC. Translating it yields CASSSSRGSSYEQYF. V usage is TRBV5-1 and J usage is TRBJ2-7, with 7 bases fitting TRBD1. This CDR3 spans 15 amino acids. Germline lookup yields CDR1 SGHRS and CDR2 YFSETQ. Germline trimming cut 3 bases from V and 0 bases from J; bases unmatched to any gene: 6. The full variable domain, with the rest looked up from reference TRBV5-1 and TRBJ2-7, is KAGVTQTPRYLIKTRGQQVTLSCSPISGHRSVSWYQQTPGQGLQFLFEYFSETQRNKGNFPGRFSGRQFSNSRSEMNVSTLELGDSALYLCASSSSRGSSYEQYFGPGTRLTVT.

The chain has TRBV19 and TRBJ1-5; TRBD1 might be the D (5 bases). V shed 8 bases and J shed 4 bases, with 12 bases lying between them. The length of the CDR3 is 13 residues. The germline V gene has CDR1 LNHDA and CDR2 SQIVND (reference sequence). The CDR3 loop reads CASRGTANQPQHF. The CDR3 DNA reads TGTGCCAGTCGGGGGACTGCTAATCAGCCCCAGCATTTT.

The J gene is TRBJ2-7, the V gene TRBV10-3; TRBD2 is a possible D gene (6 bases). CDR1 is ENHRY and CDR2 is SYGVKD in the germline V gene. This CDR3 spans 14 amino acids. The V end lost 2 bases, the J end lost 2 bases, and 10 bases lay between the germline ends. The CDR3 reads CAISEGLPTYEQYF. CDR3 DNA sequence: TGTGCCATCAGTGAGGGACTACCGACCTACGAGCAGTACTTC.